This T cell receptor beta chain was obtained from a study of blood T cell repertoires in COVID-19. This clone was found once. The method was immunoSEQ multiplex PCR; TCRdb's version includes in-frame clones alone and lacks a portion of them. The table lists 380,000 or so clones, over 75% of them singletons. The ends were cut back, 7 bases at V and 8 bases at J, with 8 bases in the middle. The CDR3 totals 11 residues. Participants came from some 26 US areas, aged roughly 18 to 89 years. The gene calls are TRBV12-3 or TRBV12-4 and TRBJ2-2, with D unresolved. The sequenced material came from PBMCs or T cells enriched from blood (not recorded which). This TCR derives from a woman between 40 and 50 years old with acute COVID-19. As DNA, the CDR3 is TGTGCCAGCACCGGTCGAGGGGAGCTGTTTTTT. The encoded protein is CASTGRGELFF.